This T cell receptor beta chain was observed in a study of T cell repertoires in cytomegalovirus infection. Study results and caveats: Cumulative public TCR beta family frequency identified carriers of CMV plus the relevant HLA. HLA-C-restricted CMV-specific TCR beta clonotypes were dominant in the ex vivo response.

Germline CDR1 SGHRS, CDR2 YFSETQ. V shed 4 bases, J shed 2 bases, and the junction held 8 bases outside the gene matches. CDR3 length: 16 amino acids. Turning to this clonotype: Its antigen is not known.

MiXCR, applied by TCRdb to the reads, yields one record per CDR3 protein. The sample carries around 550,000 distinct CDR3 sequences, around 27% recorded once. This receptor was taken from a human donor in good health (CMV status not recorded). Some clones in this sample may be carry-over from other donors' samples. The specimen was PBMCs. The chain recombines TRBV5-1 with TRBJ1-3, with 8 bases fitting TRBD1. CDR3 bases: TGCGCCAGCAGCCCCGGACAGGGCGAAGCTGGAAACACCATATATTTT. This sequence encodes CASSPGQGEAGNTIYF. The variable domain in full, with the rest retrieved from reference TRBV5-1 and TRBJ1-3, is KAGVTQTPRYLIKTRGQQVTLSCSPISGHRSVSWYQQTPGQGLQFLFEYFSETQRNKGNFPGRFSGRQFSNSRSEMNVSTLELGDSALYLCASSPGQGEAGNTIYFGEGSWLTVV.